Each of the 32 T cell receptor beta chains below was sequenced from the same sample in a study of CD8+CD57+ T cells in acquired aplastic anemia. Sequencing involved patients with CD8+CD57+ cell expansion previously shown by flow cytometry. Genomic DNA served as template for TCR beta VDJ and CDR3 profiling. TCRdb itself ran the reads through MiXCR, one entry per CDR3 protein. The repertoire holds about 270,000 distinct CDR3 sequences, approximately 79% seen once, with approximately 42% in the top ten. Sequenced input: sorted CD4+, CD8+, or CD8+CD57+ T cells (not recorded which) from PBMCs. The receptor source for this set is a human donor with aplastic anemia.

Comments on this clonotype: Without the conserved terminal phenylalanine or tryptophan, this CDR3 likely stems from a read error. The DNA is left out, because the CDR3 cannot be placed on it with certainty; the CDR3 is given as TCRdb lists it. The rearrangement joins TRBV7-9 to TRBJ2-4; the table's TRBD2 call for D was not verified on the DNA. The CDR3 adds up to 13 amino acids, both ends counted. Per germline, CDR1 SEHNR and CDR2 FQNEAQ (reference sequence). Here the CDR3 reads CASSLGASGSSTV.

V is TRBV9 and J is TRBJ2-1; 7 bases are shared with TRBD2. CDR1 and CDR2 from the germline V gene are SGDLS and YYNGEE. The CDR3 consists of 16 residues. V lost 2 bases and J lost 11; bases outside the gene matches: 16. CDR3 sequence: CASSVRVSGKGSQQFF. The CDR3 DNA sequence: TGTGCCAGCAGCGTTCGTGTGAGCGGGAAAGGTTCACAGCAGTTCTTC.

This chain joins TRBV5-5 and TRBJ2-7; D is possibly TRBD1 (7 bases). This CDR3 contains 18 residues. Germline-derived CDR1 and CDR2 are SGHKS and YYEKEE (reference sequence). V lost 4 bases, J lost 1 base, and 24 bases lay in between. CDR3 coding DNA: TGTGCCAGCAGCCAGGGGGGCGACGGGACAGCCCTTTCCTACGAGCAGTACGTC. The encoded protein is CASSQGGDGTALSYEQYV.

This clonotype showed up just a few times. A much larger clone lies one base from this, so it may be a read error. This sequence joins TRBV7-9 and TRBJ2-3, with 9 bases that match TRBD2. The CDR3 loop spans 14 amino acids. CDR1 is SEHNR and CDR2 is FQNEAQ in the germline V gene (reference sequence). This chain's CDR3 is CASSFQGSGGSEEF. CDR3 coding DNA: TGTGCCAGCAGCTTTCAAGGAAGCGGGGGGAGCGAGGAGTTT.

The CDR3 sequence is CASSQRLAGGGDEQYF. In DNA form, the CDR3 reads TGTGCCAGCAGCCAGCGGCTCGCGGGGGGAGGCGACGAGCAGTACTTC. The rearrangement joins TRBV10-3 to TRBJ2-7; 8 nucleotides match TRBD2. The CDR3 spans 16 residues. Germline CDR1 is ENHRY and CDR2 is SYGVKD. Trimming cost V 10 bases and J 5 bases; bases outside gene matches: 19.

The rearrangement uses TRBV9 and TRBJ1-1, with unresolved D. Germline V CDR1 and CDR2: SGDLS, YYNGEE. Trimming removed 0 bases from V and 11 bases from J, with 20 bases in between. This CDR3 spans 15 amino acids. CDR3: CASSVGSDTQTVAFF. The CDR3 region has the DNA TGTGCCAGCAGCGTAGGGTCAGATACGCAGACTGTTGCTTTCTTT.

J is TRBJ2-3 and V is TRBV2; D might be TRBD2 (6 bases). V was clipped by 7 bases and J by 4 bases, with 18 bases between them. The CDR3 is 15 amino acids. Germline lookup yields CDR1 SNHLY and CDR2 FYNNEI. The CDR3 is CASMGDLSGADTQYF. The CDR3 DNA reads TGTGCCAGCATGGGGGACTTGTCGGGCGCAGATACGCAGTATTTT.

In DNA, the CDR3 is TGTGCCAGCAGGGTGGGGAGTGAGCAGTTCTTC. This codes for CASRVGSEQFF. The genes are TRBV7-2 and TRBJ2-1; possible D gene TRBD2, 5 bases. The CDR3 is made up of 11 amino acids. The germline CDR1 and CDR2 sequences are SGHTA and FQGNSA. The V end lost 6 bases, the J end lost 9 bases, and 9 bases lay between the germline ends.

The gene calls are TRBV9 and TRBJ2-5; no clear D. Germline assignment: CDR1 SGDLS and CDR2 YYNGEE. The CDR3 spans 14 residues. V was trimmed by 4 bases and J by 12 bases, leaving 22 bases between them. The CDR3 protein is CASSRGGEREDKYF. Here the CDR3 DNA reads TGTGCCAGCAGCAGAGGCGGAGAGCGCGAGGATAAGTACTTC.

As to this clonotype: Because it lacks the conserved phenylalanine or tryptophan at the end, this CDR3 is likely a read error. Because the CDR3's place on the DNA is in doubt, the DNA is left out and the CDR3 is given as listed by TCRdb. This chain connects TRBV20-1 to TRBJ1-2. The CDR3 spans 12 residues, counting both ends. The V gene's germline CDR1 is DFQATT and CDR2 SNEGSKA (reference sequence). CDR3 protein: CSERGAVFCNTS.

This clonotype appeared once. J is TRBJ2-3 and V is TRBV7-2; 11 bases match TRBD2. Germline V CDR1 and CDR2: SGHTA, FQGNSA. V trimming: 3 bases; J trimming: 4 bases; junction bases outside the gene matches: 0. The CDR3 totals 14 residues. The CDR3 reads CASSFSGGADTQYF. The CDR3 DNA reads TGTGCCAGCAGCTTTAGCGGGGGGGCAGATACGCAGTATTTT. Full variable domain (outside the CDR3, taken from reference TRBV7-2 and TRBJ2-3): GAGVSQSPSNKVTEKGKDVELRCDPISGHTALYWYRQSLGQGLEFLIYFQGNSAPDKSGLPSDRFSAERTGGSVSTLTIQRTQQEDSAVYLCASSFSGGADTQYFGPGTRLTVL.

The chain uses TRBV9 and TRBJ2-1; D unresolved. Trimming shortened V by 4 bases and J by 9 bases, and 23 bases separated the two germline ends. Germline V lookup: CDR1 SGDLS, CDR2 YYNGEE. The CDR3 spans 16 residues. CDR3 sequence reads: CASSLGSDTRSFEQFF. As DNA, the CDR3 is TGTGCCAGCAGCTTAGGATCAGATACGCGGAGTTTTGAGCAGTTCTTC.

Comments on this clonotype: Mismatch with germline at one junction end may stem from a read error. The chain links TRBV2 to TRBJ2-5; possibly TRBD1 for D (6 bases). Germline assignment: CDR1 SNHLY and CDR2 FYNNEI. CDR3 length: 14 amino acids. CDR3 region: CASGRGSSRYGHNF. The CDR3 nucleotides are TGTGCCAGCGGCAGGGGCTCCAGCCGTTATGGCCACAACTTC. Supplemented by reference TRBV2 and TRBJ2-5, the full variable domain reads EPEVTQTPSHQVTQMGQEVILRCVPISNHLYFYWYRQILGQKVEFLVSFYNNEISEKSEIFDDQFSVERPDGSNFTLKIRSTKLEDSAMYFCASGRGSSRYGHNFGPGTRLLVL.

The chain employs TRBV7-9 and TRBJ2-1; D perhaps matches TRBD2 (5 bases). Trimming shortened V by 8 bases and J by 11 bases, and 25 bases separated the two germline ends. The germline V gene encodes CDR1 SEHNR and CDR2 FQNEAQ (reference sequence). This CDR3 spans 15 amino acids. The CDR3 DNA follows: TGTGCCAGCGGCGTAGCGCCATCCCCGGAGACTCAGCAGTTCTTC. Protein product: CASGVAPSPETQQFF.

With regard to this clonotype: It is likely a read error, because the conserved phenylalanine at the end of the CDR3 is missing. No DNA is shown, since the ends of the CDR3 on it are uncertain; the CDR3 is the one TCRdb lists. V usage is TRBV9 and J usage is TRBJ2-3; TRBD1, the table's D call, lacks a check against the DNA. Per the germline V gene, CDR1 is SGDLS and CDR2 is YYNGEE. 13 amino acids form the CDR3, both terminal residues included. The chain's CDR3 is CASGEGGTDPQFC.

Worth noting for this clonotype: As the CDR3 is not closed by the conserved phenylalanine or tryptophan, this likely results from a read error. No DNA is shown, since the ends of the CDR3 on it are uncertain; the CDR3 is the one TCRdb lists. This sequence joins TRBV9 and TRBJ2-4. CDR1 and CDR2 from the germline V gene are SGDLS and YYNGEE. The CDR3 is made up of 12 amino acids, end residues included. This CDR3 reads CASGGAGNLQHY.

Comment on this clonotype: The CDR3 does not close with the conserved phenylalanine or tryptophan, likely indicating a read error. The limits of the CDR3 on the DNA are not certain, so only TCRdb's listed CDR3 is given. The J gene is TRBJ1-1, the V gene TRBV2; whether TRBD1, the table's D call, matches the DNA was not checked. The CDR3 extends over 15 residues, inclusive of both ends. In germline, CDR1 is SNHLY, CDR2 FYNNEI. The CDR3 sequence is CASGGGGTANPYFCP.

The chain links TRBV7-2 to TRBJ1-1; possible D gene TRBD1, 5 bases. CDR3 length: 15 amino acids. Germline CDR1 and CDR2: SGHTA and FQGNSA. V shed 0 bases and J shed 14 bases, with 22 bases lying between them. CDR3: CASSLAGDRGTEGFF. The CDR3 nucleotides are TGTGCCAGCAGCTTAGCGGGAGACAGAGGGACTGAAGGCTTCTTT.

The rearrangement uses TRBV9 and TRBJ2-3; D unresolved. The germline V gene has CDR1 SGDLS and CDR2 YYNGEE. The CDR3 consists of 15 residues. Deletions cut 4 bases from V and 11 bases from J, with 23 bases between. In nucleotides, the CDR3 is TGTGCCAGCAGCCTAAGGGCGGACCGCAAAAATAAGCAGTATTTT. It translates to CASSLRADRKNKQYF. Full variable domain (missing parts from reference TRBV9 and TRBJ2-3): DSGVTQTPKHLITATGQRVTLRCSPRSGDLSVYWYQQSLDQGLQFLIQYYNGEERAKGNILERFSAQQFPDLHSELNLSSLELGDSALYFCASSLRADRKNKQYFGPGTRLTVL.

Concerning this clonotype itself: Sequence at one end of the junction differs from germline and may be a read error. The chain is built from TRBV11-1 and TRBJ2-3; D is unresolved. The CDR3 is 13 amino acids. Germline assignment: CDR1 SGHAT and CDR2 FQDESV (reference sequence). The CDR3 DNA reads TGTGCCAGCGGGTACCAGCGCACCGATACGCAGTATTTT. Amino acid sequence: CASGYQRTDTQYF.

Comments on this clonotype: One end of the junction varies from germline; a read error may be responsible. The chain joins TRBV5-1 to TRBJ1-6; TRBD1 is a possible D gene (6 bases). Germline CDR1 SGHRS, CDR2 YFSETQ. The CDR3 runs to 16 residues. CDR3 sequence reads: CASSLEGDGLNSPLHF. CDR3 sequence (DNA): TGTGCCAGCAGCTTGGAGGGGGACGGGCTTAATTCACCCCTCCACTTT.

The chain couples TRBV7-9 to TRBJ2-7; TRBD1 matches 8 bases. The germline gives CDR1 SEHNR, CDR2 FQNEAQ (reference sequence). The trim removed 6 bases at V and 1 base at J, leaving 8 bases unmatched. The CDR3 sequence is 15 residues long. The CDR3 DNA reads TGTGCCAGCAGTGCCTACCGGGACAGGTCCTACGAGCAGTACTTC. Amino acid sequence: CASSAYRDRSYEQYF.

Remarks on this clonotype: A read error is likely, as this CDR3 ends without the conserved phenylalanine or tryptophan. Because the CDR3's place on the DNA is in doubt, the DNA is left out and the CDR3 is given as listed by TCRdb. V gene TRBV7-8 combines with J gene TRBJ2-1; TRBD1, as called in the table, went unchecked against the DNA. The germline V gene has CDR1 SGHVS and CDR2 FQNEAQ. Including both end residues, the CDR3 is 13 amino acids long. The CDR3 loop reads CASSSHPAGTALS.

Comment on this clonotype: Relative to the germline gene, one junction end is altered; a read error may explain this. V is TRBV9 and J is TRBJ1-2; no definite D call. Looked up from germline, CDR1 is SGDLS and CDR2 is YYNGEE. The CDR3 has 15 amino acids. CDR3 loop: CASSVRTDEQYFYTF. CDR3 DNA: TGCGCCAGCAGTGTGAGGACGGACGAGCAGTACTTCTACACCTTC.

As for this clonotype: One end of the junction fails to match germline, which may point to a read error. V is TRBV7-9 and J is TRBJ1-1; D uncertain. This CDR3 contains 15 residues. CDR1 and CDR2 from the germline V gene are SEHNR and FQNEAQ (reference sequence). The CDR3 loop is CASSLEMSGKTEAFF. The CDR3 nucleotides read TGTGCCAGCAGCTTAGAAATGAGCGGGAAGACTGAAGCGTTCTTT.

A note on this clonotype: A read error may account for a junction end that differs from germline. The chain uses TRBV29-1 and TRBJ2-7, with D hard to call. The CDR3 extends over 9 amino acids. Germline CDR1 reads SQVTM; CDR2 reads ANQGSEA. The CDR3 is CSFSYGQYF. The CDR3 DNA follows: TGCAGCTTCTCCTACGGGCAGTACTTC.

The rearrangement joins TRBV7-9 to TRBJ2-3; TRBD2 matches 10 bases. Unmatched junction bases numbered 14, after V lost 5 bases and J lost 15 bases. Germline V gives CDR1 SEHNR, CDR2 FQNEAQ (reference sequence). The CDR3 is 14 residues long. CDR3 in DNA: TGTGCCAGCAGCACAGCGGGAGGGCCCGATACGCCATATTTT. This gives the protein CASSTAGGPDTPYF.

The chain couples TRBV7-9 to TRBJ1-5; D uncertain. There are 14 residues in the CDR3. The V gene's germline CDR1 is SEHNR and CDR2 FQNEAQ (reference sequence). Trimming left V 4 bases short and J 2 bases short, with 9 bases between. The CDR3: CASSYGLGNQPQHF. The CDR3 DNA reads as TGTGCCAGCAGCTACGGACTGGGCAATCAGCCCCAGCATTTT.

V gene TRBV24-1 combines with J gene TRBJ2-2; D could derive from TRBD1 or TRBD2 (5 bases each). CDR1 and CDR2 from the germline V gene are KGHDR and SFDVKD. The germline V and J ends were trimmed by 9 bases and 6 bases, with 13 bases remaining between them. The CDR3 has 13 amino acids. CDR3: CATGAGSSGELFF. For the CDR3, the DNA is TGTGCCACCGGGGCGGGTAGCTCCGGGGAGCTGTTTTTT.

On this clonotype itself: The conserved closing phenylalanine or tryptophan is absent in this CDR3, likely reflecting a read error. The DNA is omitted, as the CDR3 cannot be located on it reliably, and the CDR3 follows TCRdb's listing. V is TRBV2 and J is TRBJ2-5; TRBD1 is the table's D call and was not checked against the DNA. Inclusive of both ends, the CDR3 amounts to 16 amino acids. Germline CDR1 reads SNHLY; CDR2 reads FYNNEI. This CDR3 reads CASRTRGQATLAEEYV.

A remark on this clonotype: This CDR3 fails to terminate in the conserved phenylalanine or tryptophan, so it likely reflects a read error. The limits of the CDR3 on the DNA are not certain, so only TCRdb's listed CDR3 is given. The chain links TRBV2 to TRBJ1-1. The germline V gene encodes CDR1 SNHLY and CDR2 FYNNEI. The CDR3 length equals 15 residues, ends included. The CDR3 region is CASGLGGTETPEVFL.

This chain uses TRBV7-2 with TRBJ2-2; D is possibly TRBD1 (6 bases). The CDR3 totals 16 residues. Germline V gene lookup returns CDR1 SGHTA and CDR2 FQGNSA. With 2 bases removed from V and 14 bases from J, the gap between germline ends came to 24 bases. The CDR3: CASSLLSCTDQGYLFF. The CDR3 coding sequence is TGTGCCAGCAGCTTACTCTCCTGCACTGACCAGGGGTACCTGTTTTTT.